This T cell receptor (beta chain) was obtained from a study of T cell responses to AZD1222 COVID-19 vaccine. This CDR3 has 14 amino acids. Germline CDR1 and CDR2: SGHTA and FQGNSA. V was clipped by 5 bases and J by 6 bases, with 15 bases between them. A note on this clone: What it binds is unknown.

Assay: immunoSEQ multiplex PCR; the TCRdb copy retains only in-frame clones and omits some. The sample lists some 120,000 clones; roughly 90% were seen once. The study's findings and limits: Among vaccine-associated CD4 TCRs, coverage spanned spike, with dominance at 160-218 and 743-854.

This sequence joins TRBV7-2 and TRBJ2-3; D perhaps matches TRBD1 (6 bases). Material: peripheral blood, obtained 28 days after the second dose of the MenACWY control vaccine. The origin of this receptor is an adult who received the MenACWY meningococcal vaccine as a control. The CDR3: CASSQRTVRDTQYF. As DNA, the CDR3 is TGTGCCAGCAGCCAACGGACAGTCCGGGATACGCAGTATTTT. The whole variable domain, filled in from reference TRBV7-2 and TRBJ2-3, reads GAGVSQSPSNKVTEKGKDVELRCDPISGHTALYWYRQSLGQGLEFLIYFQGNSAPDKSGLPSDRFSAERTGGSVSTLTIQRTQQEDSAVYLCASSQRTVRDTQYFGPGTRLTVL.